This T cell receptor beta chain was retrieved from a study of T cell changes during pregnancy in multiple sclerosis. The protocol was immunoSEQ multiplex PCR, while the TCRdb copy is restricted to in-frame clones and leaves out a portion. Here the sample spans tens of thousands of clones, 80% to 95% being singletons. This CDR3 is built from 15 residues. Germline V gene data show CDR1 as LNHDA and CDR2 as SQIVND (reference sequence). Trimming cost V 4 bases and J 6 bases; bases outside gene matches: 7. This TCR came from a female donor with multiple sclerosis, enrolled in a pregnancy study. The chain employs TRBV19 and TRBJ2-1, with 9 bases matching TRBD1. The material sequenced was CD4+ T cells from peripheral blood mononuclear cells, taken after pregnancy. The CDR3 region is CASSTTGGYGNEQFF. CDR3 coding DNA: TGTGCCAGTAGTACTACAGGGGGCTACGGCAATGAGCAGTTCTTC.